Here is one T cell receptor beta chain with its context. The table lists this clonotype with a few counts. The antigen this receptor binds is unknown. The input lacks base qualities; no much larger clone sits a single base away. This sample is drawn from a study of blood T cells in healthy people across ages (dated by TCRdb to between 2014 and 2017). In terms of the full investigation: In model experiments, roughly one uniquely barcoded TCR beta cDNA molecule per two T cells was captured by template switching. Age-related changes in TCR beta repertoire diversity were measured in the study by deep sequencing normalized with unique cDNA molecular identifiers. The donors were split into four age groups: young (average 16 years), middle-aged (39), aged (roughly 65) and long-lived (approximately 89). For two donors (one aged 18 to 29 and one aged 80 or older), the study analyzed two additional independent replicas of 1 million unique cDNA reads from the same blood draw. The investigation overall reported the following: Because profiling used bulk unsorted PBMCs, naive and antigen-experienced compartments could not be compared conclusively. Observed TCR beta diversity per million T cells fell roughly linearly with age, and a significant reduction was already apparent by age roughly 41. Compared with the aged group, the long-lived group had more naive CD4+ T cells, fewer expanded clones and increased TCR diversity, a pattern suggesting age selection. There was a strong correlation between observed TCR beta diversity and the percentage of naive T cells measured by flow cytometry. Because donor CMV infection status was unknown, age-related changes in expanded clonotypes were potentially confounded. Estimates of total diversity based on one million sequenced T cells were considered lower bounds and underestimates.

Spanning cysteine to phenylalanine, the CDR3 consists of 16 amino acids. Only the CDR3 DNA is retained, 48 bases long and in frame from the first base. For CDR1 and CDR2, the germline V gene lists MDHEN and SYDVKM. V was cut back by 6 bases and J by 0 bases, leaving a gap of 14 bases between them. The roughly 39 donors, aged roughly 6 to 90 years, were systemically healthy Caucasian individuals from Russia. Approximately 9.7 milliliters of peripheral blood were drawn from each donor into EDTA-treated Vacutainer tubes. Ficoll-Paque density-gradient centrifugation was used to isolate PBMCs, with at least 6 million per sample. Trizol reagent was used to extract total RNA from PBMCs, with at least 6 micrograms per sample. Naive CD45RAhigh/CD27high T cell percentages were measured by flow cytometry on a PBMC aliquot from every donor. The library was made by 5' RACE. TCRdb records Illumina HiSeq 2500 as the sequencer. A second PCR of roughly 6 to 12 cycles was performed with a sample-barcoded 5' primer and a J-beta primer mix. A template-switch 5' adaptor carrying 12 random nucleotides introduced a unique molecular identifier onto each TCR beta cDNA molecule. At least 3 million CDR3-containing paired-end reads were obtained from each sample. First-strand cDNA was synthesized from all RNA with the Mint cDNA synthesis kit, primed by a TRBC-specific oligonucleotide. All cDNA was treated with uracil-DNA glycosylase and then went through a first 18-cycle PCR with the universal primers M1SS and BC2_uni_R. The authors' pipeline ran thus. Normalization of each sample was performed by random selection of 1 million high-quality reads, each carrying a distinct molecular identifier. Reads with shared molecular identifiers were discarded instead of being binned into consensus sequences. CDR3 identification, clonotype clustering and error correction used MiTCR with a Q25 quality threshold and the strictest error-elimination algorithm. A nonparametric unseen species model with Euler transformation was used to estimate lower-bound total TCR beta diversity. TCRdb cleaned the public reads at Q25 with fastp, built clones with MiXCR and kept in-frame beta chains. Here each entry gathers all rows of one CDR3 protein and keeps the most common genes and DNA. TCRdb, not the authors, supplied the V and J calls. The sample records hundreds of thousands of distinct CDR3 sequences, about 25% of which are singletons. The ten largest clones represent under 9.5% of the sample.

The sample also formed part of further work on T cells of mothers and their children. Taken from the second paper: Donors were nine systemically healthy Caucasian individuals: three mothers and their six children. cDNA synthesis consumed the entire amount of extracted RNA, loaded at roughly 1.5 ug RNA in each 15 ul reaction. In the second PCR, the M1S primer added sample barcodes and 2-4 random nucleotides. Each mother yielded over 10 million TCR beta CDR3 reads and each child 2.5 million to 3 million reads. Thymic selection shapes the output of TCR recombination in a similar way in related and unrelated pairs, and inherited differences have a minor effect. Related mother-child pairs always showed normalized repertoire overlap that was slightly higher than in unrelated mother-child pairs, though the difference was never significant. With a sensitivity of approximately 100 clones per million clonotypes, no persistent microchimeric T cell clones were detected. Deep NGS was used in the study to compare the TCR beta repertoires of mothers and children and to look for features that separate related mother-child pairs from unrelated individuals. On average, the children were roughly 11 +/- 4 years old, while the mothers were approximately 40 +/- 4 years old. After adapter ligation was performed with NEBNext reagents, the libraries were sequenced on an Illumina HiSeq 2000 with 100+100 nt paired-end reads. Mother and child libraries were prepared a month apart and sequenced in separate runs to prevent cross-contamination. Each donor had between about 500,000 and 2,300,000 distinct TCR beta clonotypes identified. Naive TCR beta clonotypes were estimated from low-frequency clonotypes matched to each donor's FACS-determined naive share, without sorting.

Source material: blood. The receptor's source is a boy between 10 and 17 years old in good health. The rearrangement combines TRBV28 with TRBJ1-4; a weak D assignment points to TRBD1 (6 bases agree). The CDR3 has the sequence CASRNRAASTNEKLFF. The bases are TGTGCCAGCAGAAACAGGGCCGCTTCAACTAATGAAAAACTGTTTTTT.